The 32 T cell receptor beta chains below all came from one sample that was sequenced in a study of technical replicates of blood from a few donors. Clones were sequenced by immunoSEQ multiplex PCR, and TCRdb holds only the in-frame ones, with some missing. Here the sample spans some 13,000 clones, roughly 80% being singletons. The sequenced sample was PBMCs. Receptors originate from a human donor in good health.

The V gene is TRBV9, the J gene TRBJ2-6; D unresolved. The CDR3 totals 16 residues. V was pared by 4 bases and J by 4 bases, with 15 bases between. Germline V gene lookup returns CDR1 SGDLS and CDR2 YYNGEE. The CDR3 spells CASSRDDTAGANVLTF. CDR3 bases: TGTGCCAGCAGCCGAGACGACACAGCCGGGGCCAACGTCCTGACTTTC.

This clone is a singleton in its sample. The gene calls are TRBV19 and TRBJ2-7; a possible D gene is TRBD1 (5 bases). From germline, CDR1 is LNHDA and CDR2 SQIVND (reference sequence). V was shortened by 8 bases and J by 6 bases, with 17 bases between the two germline ends. CDR3 length equals 13 residues. The CDR3: CASGHLVGSEQYF. The DNA for the CDR3 is TGTGCCAGTGGACACCTGGTCGGAAGCGAGCAGTACTTC.

The rearrangement links TRBV5-1 to TRBJ1-4, with a possible D match to TRBD1 (6 bases). The CDR3 runs to 16 residues. V shed 4 bases and J shed 5 bases, with 18 bases lying between them. Germline V CDR1 and CDR2: SGHRS, YFSETQ. CDR3 bases: TGCGCCAGCAGCCCTTTGACAGGATCGATAAATGAAAAACTGTTTTTT. It specifies CASSPLTGSINEKLFF. The full variable domain, with the rest looked up from reference TRBV5-1 and TRBJ1-4, is KAGVTQTPRYLIKTRGQQVTLSCSPISGHRSVSWYQQTPGQGLQFLFEYFSETQRNKGNFPGRFSGRQFSNSRSEMNVSTLELGDSALYLCASSPLTGSINEKLFFGSGTQLSVL.

The CDR3 spells CASSGSGTSGRDTQYF. The CDR3 DNA is TGTGCCAGCAGCGGATCCGGGACTAGCGGGAGAGATACGCAGTATTTT. The rearrangement joins TRBV7-6 to TRBJ2-3; 14 bases map to TRBD2. Germline CDR1 is SGHVS and CDR2 is FNYEAQ. This CDR3 comprises 16 residues. V shed 5 bases, J shed 5 bases, and the junction held 6 bases outside the gene matches. Based on the CDR3 plus reference TRBV7-6 and TRBJ2-3, the full variable domain is GAGVSQSPRYKVTKRGQDVALRCDPISGHVSLYWYRQALGQGPEFLTYFNYEAQQDKSGLPNDRFSAERPEGSISTLTIQRTEQRDSAMYRCASSGSGTSGRDTQYFGPGTRLTVL.

The table lists this clone with a count of one. The chain is built from TRBV10-3 and TRBJ1-5, with D perhaps TRBD1 (6 bases). Trimming left V 5 bases short and J 3 bases short, with 8 bases between. Germline V gives CDR1 ENHRY, CDR2 SYGVKD. This CDR3 spans 13 amino acids. The CDR3 loop is CAISQGINQPQHF. CDR3 nucleotides: TGTGCCATCAGTCAGGGGATCAATCAGCCCCAGCATTTT.

The chain couples TRBV12-5 to TRBJ2-5, with D unclear. Trimming took 7 bases from V and 0 from J, leaving 15 bases between them. The CDR3 is made up of 15 amino acids. The V gene's germline CDR1 is LGHNT and CDR2 FRNRAP. CDR3 nucleotide sequence: TGTGCTAGTGCCTCCGGAGCCGCCTACCAAGAGACCCAGTACTTC. Encoded protein: CASASGAAYQETQYF.

The chain recombines TRBV2 with TRBJ2-1; tentative D call: TRBD1 (6 bases). This CDR3 is built from 15 residues. V gave up 4 bases and J gave up 3 bases, with 13 bases separating them. Germline CDR1 SNHLY, CDR2 FYNNEI. CDR3 bases: TGTGCCAGCAGTGGCCGGGACAACTTCTACAATGAGCAGTTCTTC. This sequence encodes CASSGRDNFYNEQFF.

This clone was counted only a few times. V is TRBV14 and J is TRBJ1-1; TRBD1 matches 10 bases. V was clipped by 5 bases and J by 1 base; unmatched bases: 4. This CDR3 spans 15 amino acids. Germline V gives CDR1 SGHDN, CDR2 FVKESK. CDR3 residues: CASSGDRGTNTEAFF. The CDR3 DNA is TGTGCCAGCAGCGGGGACAGGGGAACGAACACTGAAGCTTTCTTT.

J is TRBJ2-1 and V is TRBV7-9; a weak D match, TRBD2 (5 bases). Trimming took off 5 bases at V and 9 bases at J, with 14 bases between the two ends. This CDR3 region has 13 residues. CDR1 SEHNR and CDR2 FQNEAQ come from the germline V gene (reference sequence). The CDR3 DNA sequence: TGTGCCAGCAGCCACACGTTTGGGAGTGAGCAGTTCTTC. Translating it yields CASSHTFGSEQFF.

The genes are TRBV9 and TRBJ2-1; D perhaps matches TRBD2 (6 bases). The ends were cut back, 0 bases at V and 8 bases at J, with 15 bases in the middle. The CDR3 spans 15 residues. Germline values: CDR1 SGDLS, CDR2 YYNGEE. The CDR3 nucleotides read TGTGCCAGCAGCGTAGACGGCTATAGCGGCTATGAGCAGTTCTTC. As protein: CASSVDGYSGYEQFF.

This chain joins TRBV6-1 and TRBJ2-7, with a weak D call TRBD1 (6 bases). V lost 7 bases, J lost 3 bases, and 16 bases lay in between. Germline CDR1 is MNHNS and CDR2 is SASEGT. The CDR3 has 14 residues. The CDR3 loop reads CASKAQDRYYEQYF. The DNA of the CDR3 is TGTGCCAGCAAGGCCCAGGACAGATACTACGAGCAGTACTTC.

This clone appeared a few times. The chain uses TRBV28 and TRBJ1-5; 9 bases fit TRBD1. The trim removed 6 bases at V and 7 bases at J, leaving 7 bases unmatched. CDR1 MDHEN and CDR2 SYDVKM come from the germline V gene. This CDR3 comprises 14 residues. For the CDR3, the DNA is TGTGCCAGCAGATATGGGACAGGGAAACAGCCCCAGCATTTT. Protein product: CASRYGTGKQPQHF. The full variable domain, rest sourced from reference TRBV28 and TRBJ1-5, is DVKVTQSSRYLVKRTGEKVFLECVQDMDHENMFWYRQDPGLGLRLIYFSYDVKMKEKGDIPEGYSVSREKKERFSLILESASTNQTSMYLCASRYGTGKQPQHFGDGTRLSIL.

This rearrangement joins TRBV6-6 to TRBJ1-6, with TRBD1 identical over 7 bases. Germline values: CDR1 MNHNY, CDR2 SVGAGI (reference sequence). With V trimmed by 0 bases and J by 10 bases, 9 bases remained unmatched. The CDR3 is 16 amino acids. CDR3 nucleotide sequence: TGTGCCAGCAGTTACTCGGCGACAGGGTTCCAGTCACCCCTCCACTTT. Translating gives CASSYSATGFQSPLHF.

The genes are TRBV19 and TRBJ1-5; 7 positions match TRBD1. CDR1 is LNHDA, CDR2 SQIVND, per germline (reference sequence). This CDR3 comprises 16 residues. V dropped 5 bases and J dropped 0; count of bases not matched to a gene: 7. CDR3 loop: CASSGGTDYSNQPQHF. The CDR3 DNA sequence: TGTGCCAGTAGTGGAGGGACAGATTATAGCAATCAGCCCCAGCATTTT.

V and J are TRBV7-3 and TRBJ2-7; 7 nucleotides match TRBD1. Germline trimming cut 4 bases from V and 7 bases from J; bases unmatched to any gene: 7. The CDR3 extends over 13 amino acids. Germline CDR1 is SGHTA and CDR2 is FQGTGA. Written as DNA, the CDR3 is TGTGCCAGCAGCTCGGGACAGTATGGAGAGCAGTACTTC. Amino acid sequence: CASSSGQYGEQYF.

The J gene is TRBJ1-2, the V gene TRBV30; 8 nucleotides match TRBD1. Trimming removed 6 bases from V and 7 bases from J; junction bases left unmatched: 19. Germline values: CDR1 GTSNPN, CDR2 SVGIG (reference sequence). This CDR3 is built from 16 residues. DNA for the CDR3: TGTGCCTGTTCCTTAGGGGGGCTCACAGGGGGATCTGGCTACACCTTC. This gives the protein CACSLGGLTGGSGYTF.

V gene TRBV11-3 combines with J gene TRBJ2-3; no reliable D call. Germline V gives CDR1 SGHNT, CDR2 YENEEA. V was shortened by 1 base and J by 0 bases, with 14 bases between the two germline ends. CDR3 size: 17 residues. The chain's CDR3 is CASSLGSRRSSTDTQYF. CDR3 in DNA: TGTGCCAGCAGCTTAGGCTCGCGCAGGTCTAGCACAGATACGCAGTATTTT.

V usage is TRBV19 and J usage is TRBJ1-1, with D hard to call. Deletions cut 5 bases from V and 3 bases from J, with 16 bases between. The germline V gene has CDR1 LNHDA and CDR2 SQIVND (reference sequence). CDR3 size: 15 residues. The CDR3 here is CASSESPLGDTEAFF. The CDR3 nucleotides read TGTGCCAGTAGTGAAAGCCCCCTCGGGGACACTGAAGCTTTCTTT.

The chain combines TRBV28 with TRBJ2-4, with 12 bases fitting TRBD2. V trimming: 3 bases; J trimming: 8 bases; junction bases outside the gene matches: 2. This CDR3 is 14 amino acids long. Germline CDR1 reads MDHEN; CDR2 reads SYDVKM. As DNA, the CDR3 is TGTGCCAGCAGTTTTGCTAGCGGGAGGGACATTCAGTACTTC. Amino acid sequence: CASSFASGRDIQYF.

The V call is TRBV2, the J call TRBJ1-3; TRBD1 is a possible D gene (6 bases). The CDR3 has 11 residues. Germline V gene lookup returns CDR1 SNHLY and CDR2 FYNNEI. Trimming shortened V by 6 bases and J by 8 bases, and 8 bases separated the two germline ends. CDR3 loop: CASRGADTIYF. The CDR3 coding sequence is TGTGCCAGCAGGGGGGCGGACACCATATATTTT.

The CDR3 region has the DNA TGTGCCAGCAGCGTAGACCAGGCGACTGAAGCTTTCTTT. Translation: CASSVDQATEAFF. V is TRBV9 and J is TRBJ1-1; D is uncertain. The CDR3 loop spans 13 amino acids. Trimming shortened V by 0 bases and J by 5 bases, and 8 bases separated the two germline ends. Germline V gene sequence: CDR1 SGDLS, CDR2 YYNGEE. Filled out from reference TRBV9 and TRBJ1-1, the complete variable domain reads DSGVTQTPKHLITATGQRVTLRCSPRSGDLSVYWYQQSLDQGLQFLIQYYNGEERAKGNILERFSAQQFPDLHSELNLSSLELGDSALYFCASSVDQATEAFFGQGTRLTVV.

The chain uses TRBV19 and TRBJ1-5; no firm D call. The CDR3 is 15 residues long. V was clipped by 7 bases and J by 3 bases, with 16 bases between them. From germline, CDR1 is LNHDA and CDR2 SQIVND (reference sequence). The CDR3 nucleotides are TGTGCCAGTATCAAAGGCGGGCAAATCAATCAGCCCCAGCATTTT. It codes for CASIKGGQINQPQHF.

This clone appeared a few times. The chain carries TRBV2 and TRBJ1-2; D gene unclear. The germline gives CDR1 SNHLY, CDR2 FYNNEI. V lost 4 bases, J lost 4 bases, and 4 bases lay in between. The CDR3 runs to 11 residues. The CDR3 loop reads CASSVRYGYTF. For the CDR3, the DNA is TGTGCCAGCAGTGTCCGCTATGGCTACACCTTC. The entire variable domain, with the rest obtained from reference TRBV2 and TRBJ1-2, is as follows: EPEVTQTPSHQVTQMGQEVILRCVPISNHLYFYWYRQILGQKVEFLVSFYNNEISEKSEIFDDQFSVERPDGSNFTLKIRSTKLEDSAMYFCASSVRYGYTFGSGTRLTVV.

This chain connects TRBV29-1 to TRBJ2-7; 7 positions match TRBD2. The V and J ends lost 6 bases and 1 base, in that order; junction bases with no gene match: 9. This CDR3 spans 14 amino acids. Germline V gene data show CDR1 as SQVTM and CDR2 as ANQGSEA. The CDR3 region is CSVVAGGMSYEQYF. In nucleotides, the CDR3 is TGCAGCGTCGTTGCCGGGGGGATGTCCTACGAGCAGTACTTC.

This rearrangement joins TRBV30 to TRBJ2-3; D possibly corresponds to TRBD2 (5 bases). The V end was cut by 1 base, the J end by 3 bases, with 11 bases between. The CDR3 has 14 amino acids. CDR1 and CDR2 from the germline V gene are GTSNPN and SVGIG (reference sequence). The CDR3 loop reads CAWSDTGWTDTQYF. The CDR3 DNA is TGTGCCTGGAGTGACACGGGATGGACAGATACGCAGTATTTT.

CDR3 sequence (DNA): TGTGCCAGCAGCACCCGGACTAGGAAAAACGAGCAGTACTTC. Translated: CASSTRTRKNEQYF. V usage is TRBV7-8 and J usage is TRBJ2-7; 7 bases map to TRBD2. The CDR3 is made up of 14 amino acids. Germline V CDR1 and CDR2: SGHVS, FQNEAQ. The V segment lost 5 bases and the J segment 5 bases; nucleotides outside the gene matches: 9.

The chain joins TRBV9 to TRBJ2-3; 12 bases agree with TRBD1. The germline V gene encodes CDR1 SGDLS and CDR2 YYNGEE. V dropped 4 bases and J dropped 6; count of bases not matched to a gene: 9. This CDR3 is built from 16 residues. The CDR3 bases are TGTGCCAGCAGCTCCCCGGGACAGGGGGCGTCTGATACGCAGTATTTT. This encodes CASSSPGQGASDTQYF.

The genes are TRBV2 and TRBJ2-2; TRBD2 aligns across 8 bases. With V trimmed by 6 bases and J by 6 bases, 9 bases remained unmatched. The CDR3 is 15 amino acids. Germline CDR1 and CDR2: SNHLY and FYNNEI. The CDR3 is CASRNLAGSSGELFF. The CDR3 DNA reads TGTGCCAGCAGGAACCTAGCGGGTTCTTCCGGGGAGCTGTTTTTT.

This clone appeared a few times. The gene calls are TRBV27 and TRBJ1-1; D gene uncertain. Per the germline V gene, CDR1 is MNHEY and CDR2 is SMNVEV (reference sequence). V gave up 6 bases and J gave up 3 bases, with 11 bases separating them. This CDR3 is 13 amino acids long. The CDR3 bases are TGTGCCAGCAGACCTCCGGGGTACACTGAAGCTTTCTTT. It is translated as CASRPPGYTEAFF.

V is TRBV30 and J is TRBJ2-5, with a possible D match to TRBD1 (6 bases). This CDR3 has 12 amino acids. CDR1 is GTSNPN, CDR2 SVGIG, per germline (reference sequence). V dropped 5 bases and J dropped 2 bases, with 9 bases sitting between them. The CDR3 region is CAWGQLQETQYF. The CDR3, as DNA: TGTGCCTGGGGACAGCTTCAAGAGACCCAGTACTTC.

The chain couples TRBV19 to TRBJ1-1; D may be TRBD1 (6 bases). V dropped 3 bases and J dropped 4 bases, with 15 bases sitting between them. The germline V gene has CDR1 LNHDA and CDR2 SQIVND (reference sequence). The CDR3 spans 15 residues. The CDR3 here is CASSIIEGGGTEAFF. For the CDR3, the DNA is TGTGCCAGTAGTATTATCGAGGGGGGGGGCACTGAAGCTTTCTTT. Using reference TRBV19 and TRBJ1-1 for the parts outside the CDR3, the full variable domain is DGGITQSPKYLFRKEGQNVTLSCEQNLNHDAMYWYRQDPGQGLRLIYYSQIVNDFQKGDIAEGYSVSREKKESFPLTVTSAQKNPTAFYLCASSIIEGGGTEAFFGQGTRLTVV.

A few counts support this clone. V gene TRBV2 combines with J gene TRBJ1-1, with D maybe TRBD1 (6 bases). This CDR3 is built from 13 residues. The V end was cut by 10 bases, the J end by 0 bases, with 12 bases between. CDR1 and CDR2 from the germline V gene are SNHLY and FYNNEI. CDR3 DNA: TGTGCCAACGCCAGGGACATGAACACTGAAGCTTTCTTT. Its translation: CANARDMNTEAFF.